These 19 T cell receptor beta chains came from one sample sequenced in a study of T cells in Graves' hyperthyroidism and ophthalmopathy. Amplification of TCR beta CDR3 regions used RNA as the template. The TCR CDR3 was amplified in a first-round RT-PCR using the HTBI primer set. TCRdb fed the multiplex PCR reads into MiXCR, producing one record per CDR3 protein. The table records about 350,000 distinct CDR3 sequences, about 14% of them present only once. Sequencing used blood. Every receptor here comes from a woman aged 25 to 39 with Graves' hyperthyroidism.

Many counts were recorded for this clonotype. The gene calls are TRBV28 and TRBJ1-4, with 10 bases lining up with TRBD1. CDR3 length equals 15 residues. Germline CDR1 reads MDHEN; CDR2 reads SYDVKM. After removal of 5 bases from V and 3 bases from J, the junction contained 3 bases not matched to a gene. CDR3 in amino acids: CASSLGQGANEKLFF. The CDR3 DNA reads TGTGCCAGCAGTCTCGGACAGGGGGCTAATGAAAAACTGTTTTTT.

At least ten counts were recorded for this clonotype. For the CDR3, the DNA is TGTGCCAGCAGTCTTGAGGGTGCGGCCTACGAGCAGTACTTC. It specifies CASSLEGAAYEQYF. This rearrangement joins TRBV27 to TRBJ2-7; a weak D match, TRBD2 (5 bases). This CDR3 is built from 14 residues. V was shortened by 5 bases and J by 2 bases, with 13 bases between the two germline ends. CDR1 MNHEY and CDR2 SMNVEV come from the germline V gene (reference sequence).

The table lists this clonotype with many counts. V gene TRBV7-3 combines with J gene TRBJ2-7, with D tentatively TRBD1 (5 bases). The V gene lost 5 bases and the J gene lost 5 bases, with 16 bases spanning the gap. The length of the CDR3 is 14 residues. Looked up from germline, CDR1 is SGHTA and CDR2 is FQGTGA. The CDR3 nucleotides are TGTGCCAGCAGCCCCCGACAGAGACGAGACGAGCAGTACTTC. Encoded protein: CASSPRQRRDEQYF.

This clonotype showed up many times. This chain links TRBV7-2 with TRBJ2-7, with TRBD2 identical over 8 bases. The CDR3 contains 16 residues. V dropped 3 bases and J dropped 2; count of bases not matched to a gene: 9. Germline V gene lookup returns CDR1 SGHTA and CDR2 FQGNSA. CDR3: CASSLGGLAGPYEQYF. The CDR3 coding sequence is TGTGCCAGCAGCTTGGGGGGATTAGCGGGACCCTACGAGCAGTACTTC.

V is TRBV9 and J is TRBJ2-3, with 8 bases fitting TRBD1. Germline CDR1 and CDR2: SGDLS and YYNGEE. The CDR3 contains 14 residues. V lost 4 bases, J lost 4 bases, and 5 bases stayed unmatched. CDR3 protein: CASSYATGADTQYF. CDR3 DNA sequence: TGTGCCAGCAGCTATGCGACAGGGGCAGATACGCAGTATTTT.

This chain joins TRBV15 and TRBJ2-4; unclear D gene. The V and J ends lost 3 bases and 0 bases respectively, with 15 bases between them. Germline V CDR1 and CDR2: LNHNV, YYDKDF (reference sequence). CDR3 size: 17 residues. The DNA of the CDR3 is TGTGCCACCAGCAGCCGCTCCGGTCATCTAGCCAAAAACATTCAGTACTTC. This translates into CATSSRSGHLAKNIQYF.

This clonotype showed up many times. J is TRBJ2-3 and V is TRBV11-2; no clear D. The CDR3 consists of 11 residues. The V gene lost 3 bases and the J gene lost 9 bases, with 7 bases spanning the gap. The germline V gene encodes CDR1 SGHAT and CDR2 FQNNGV. CDR3 region: CASSFGATQYF. Here the CDR3 DNA reads TGTGCCAGCAGCTTTGGAGCGACGCAGTATTTT.

This clonotype showed up many times. The chain uses TRBV2 and TRBJ2-3; no definite D call. The CDR3 consists of 15 residues. Germline V lookup: CDR1 SNHLY, CDR2 FYNNEI. The V and J ends lost 7 bases and 2 bases respectively, with 16 bases between them. The DNA of the CDR3 is TGTGCCAGCAAGCTCCCGGCATCCTACACAGATACGCAGTATTTT. Its protein is CASKLPASYTDTQYF.

The V call is TRBV9, the J call TRBJ2-1; possibly TRBD1 for D (6 bases). The V gene's germline CDR1 is SGDLS and CDR2 YYNGEE. CDR3 size: 16 residues. Trimming removed 4 bases from V and 4 bases from J, with 18 bases in between. The CDR3 region is CASSRSGRGNYNEQFF. DNA of the CDR3: TGTGCCAGCAGCCGGTCCGGAAGGGGGAATTACAATGAGCAGTTCTTC.

This clonotype has at least ten counts. The chain is built from TRBV7-2 and TRBJ1-5; the D gene is possibly TRBD1 (5 bases). Germline V lookup: CDR1 SGHTA, CDR2 FQGNSA. The CDR3 loop spans 15 amino acids. The ends were cut back, 5 bases at V and 9 bases at J, with 20 bases in the middle. The CDR3 DNA reads TGTGCCAGCAGCCCCGGGCCGAAAGAAGGGGCGCCCCAGCATTTT. It translates to CASSPGPKEGAPQHF.

Here the CDR3 DNA reads TGCAGTGCTAGTGCGGGAAAGGGTTACGAGCAGTACTTC. Encoded protein: CSASAGKGYEQYF. This chain links TRBV20-1 with TRBJ2-7; possibly TRBD2 for D (6 bases). The V gene lost 3 bases and the J gene lost 4 bases, with 13 bases spanning the gap. CDR3 length: 13 amino acids. Germline values: CDR1 DFQATT, CDR2 SNEGSKA (reference sequence).

This clonotype was seen at least ten times. The chain is built from TRBV27 and TRBJ1-4, with 8 bases matching TRBD1. Germline V gives CDR1 MNHEY, CDR2 SMNVEV (reference sequence). This CDR3 is 18 amino acids long. V lost 0 bases to trimming and J lost 2 bases; unmatched junction nucleotides: 8. The CDR3 spells CASSLSLGQGGTNEKLFF. The DNA of the CDR3 is TGTGCCAGCAGTTTATCGCTCGGACAGGGAGGTACTAATGAAAAACTGTTTTTT.

This clonotype showed up many times. The rearrangement joins TRBV19 to TRBJ2-5; maybe TRBD1 (5 bases). Germline V gives CDR1 LNHDA, CDR2 SQIVND (reference sequence). The CDR3 totals 14 residues. V was pared by 5 bases and J by 4 bases, with 14 bases between. CDR3 nucleotide sequence: TGTGCCAGTAGTGGACATCCATGGGGAGAGACCCAGTACTTC. It encodes CASSGHPWGETQYF. Complete variable domain (other parts from reference TRBV19 and TRBJ2-5): DGGITQSPKYLFRKEGQNVTLSCEQNLNHDAMYWYRQDPGQGLRLIYYSQIVNDFQKGDIAEGYSVSREKKESFPLTVTSAQKNPTAFYLCASSGHPWGETQYFGPGTRLLVL.

In regard to this clonotype: Relative to the germline gene, one junction end is altered; a read error may explain this. The CDR3 sequence: CASSRTGTSNTEAFF. Written as DNA, the CDR3 is TGTGCCAGCAGTCGGACAGGGACCTCGAACACCGAAGCTTTCTTT. The rearrangement uses TRBV6-1 and TRBJ1-1; 8 nucleotides match TRBD1. Germline assignment: CDR1 MNHNS and CDR2 SASEGT. The CDR3 runs to 15 residues.

This clonotype was found a few times. This chain links TRBV5-1 with TRBJ1-2; no firm D call. Trimming stripped 0 bases from V and 7 bases from J, with 10 bases between. The CDR3 is 13 amino acids. Germline CDR1 is SGHRS and CDR2 is YFSETQ. This CDR3 is CASSLAGFSGYTF. As DNA, the CDR3 is TGCGCCAGCAGCTTGGCGGGGTTCTCTGGCTACACCTTC.

This clonotype has a count of ten or more. The V and J genes are TRBV2 and TRBJ2-7, with 7 bases fitting TRBD1. Trimming cost V 3 bases and J 0 bases; bases outside gene matches: 2. In germline, CDR1 is SNHLY, CDR2 FYNNEI. The CDR3 has 14 amino acids. The CDR3 DNA reads as TGTGCCAGCAGTGACAGGGGGTTCTCCTACGAGCAGTACTTC. Protein sequence: CASSDRGFSYEQYF.

The chain joins TRBV6-1 to TRBJ2-7, with D tentatively TRBD1 (6 bases). Trimming removed 6 bases from V and 6 bases from J, with 12 bases in between. The CDR3 totals 12 residues. Germline-derived CDR1 and CDR2 are MNHNS and SASEGT. CDR3 sequence: CASRDSRGEQYF. DNA for the CDR3: TGTGCCAGCAGGGACAGCCGGGGCGAGCAGTACTTC.

There are many counts of this clonotype. The chain uses TRBV29-1 and TRBJ2-7; 12 bases match TRBD2. J gave up 1 base and V 4 bases, and 8 bases lay outside the gene matches. The germline V gene has CDR1 SQVTM and CDR2 ANQGSEA. The CDR3 has 16 residues. CDR3 protein: CSVGWGLAGRSYEQYF. The CDR3 DNA reads TGCAGCGTTGGGTGGGGACTAGCGGGCCGTTCCTACGAGCAGTACTTC.

The chain is built from TRBV5-1 and TRBJ1-2; no reliable D call. Germline V CDR1 and CDR2: SGHRS, YFSETQ. The CDR3 has 15 residues. The V end was cut by 0 bases, the J end by 6 bases, with 15 bases between. CDR3 loop: CASSLAPHSADGYTF. CDR3 coding DNA: TGCGCCAGCAGCTTGGCCCCCCACAGCGCTGATGGCTACACCTTC.